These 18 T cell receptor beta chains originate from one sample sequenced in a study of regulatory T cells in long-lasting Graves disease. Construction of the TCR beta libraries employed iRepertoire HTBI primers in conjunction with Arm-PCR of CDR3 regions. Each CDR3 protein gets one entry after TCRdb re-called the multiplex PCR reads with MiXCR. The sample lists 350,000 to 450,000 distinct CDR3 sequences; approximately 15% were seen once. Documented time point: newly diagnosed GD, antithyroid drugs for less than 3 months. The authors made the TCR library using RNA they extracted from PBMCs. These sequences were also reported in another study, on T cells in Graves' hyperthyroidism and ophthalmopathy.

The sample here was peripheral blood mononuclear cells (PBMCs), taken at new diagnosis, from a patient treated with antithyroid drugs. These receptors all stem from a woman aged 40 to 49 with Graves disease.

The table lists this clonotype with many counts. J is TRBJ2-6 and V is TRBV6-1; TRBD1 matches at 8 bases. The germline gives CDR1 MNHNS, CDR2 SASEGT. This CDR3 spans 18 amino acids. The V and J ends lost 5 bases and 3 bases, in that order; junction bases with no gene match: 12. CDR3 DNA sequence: TGTGCCAGCAGTAAACCTGGGCAGGGGGCCGGTGGGGCCAACGTCCTGACTTTC. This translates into CASSKPGQGAGGANVLTF.

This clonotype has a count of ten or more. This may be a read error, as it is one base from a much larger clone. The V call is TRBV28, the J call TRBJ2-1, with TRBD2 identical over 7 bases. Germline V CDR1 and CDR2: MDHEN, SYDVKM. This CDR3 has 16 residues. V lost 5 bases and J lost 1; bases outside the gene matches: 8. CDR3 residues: CASSPAKGLSYNEQFF. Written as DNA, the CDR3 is TGTGCCAGCAGTCCCGCTAAGGGACTATCCTACAATGAGCAGTTCTTC.

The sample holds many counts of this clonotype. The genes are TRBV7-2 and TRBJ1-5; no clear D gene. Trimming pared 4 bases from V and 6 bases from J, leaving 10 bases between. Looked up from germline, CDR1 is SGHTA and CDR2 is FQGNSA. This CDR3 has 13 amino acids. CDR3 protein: CASSSAASQPQHF. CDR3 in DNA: TGTGCCAGCAGCTCCGCGGCGAGTCAGCCCCAGCATTTT.

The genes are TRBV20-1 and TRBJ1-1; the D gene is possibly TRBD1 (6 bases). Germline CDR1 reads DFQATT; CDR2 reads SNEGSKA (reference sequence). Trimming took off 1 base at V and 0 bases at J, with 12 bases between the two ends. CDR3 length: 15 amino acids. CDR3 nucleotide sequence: TGCAGTGCTAGAGGGGGGCGCGGAGTGAACACTGAAGCTTTCTTT. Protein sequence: CSARGGRGVNTEAFF.

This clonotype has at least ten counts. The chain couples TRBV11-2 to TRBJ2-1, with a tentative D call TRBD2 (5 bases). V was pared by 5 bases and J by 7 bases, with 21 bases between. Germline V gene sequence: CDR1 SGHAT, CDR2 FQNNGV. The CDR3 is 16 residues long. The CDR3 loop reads CASSRFSGPPGNEQFF. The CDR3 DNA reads TGTGCCAGCAGCCGATTCAGCGGCCCCCCGGGGAATGAGCAGTTCTTC. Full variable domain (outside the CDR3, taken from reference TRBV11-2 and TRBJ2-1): EAGVAQSPRYKIIEKRQSVAFWCNPISGHATLYWYQQILGQGPKLLIQFQNNGVVDDSQLPKDRFSAERLKGVDSTLKIQPAKLEDSAVYLCASSRFSGPPGNEQFFGPGTRLTVL.

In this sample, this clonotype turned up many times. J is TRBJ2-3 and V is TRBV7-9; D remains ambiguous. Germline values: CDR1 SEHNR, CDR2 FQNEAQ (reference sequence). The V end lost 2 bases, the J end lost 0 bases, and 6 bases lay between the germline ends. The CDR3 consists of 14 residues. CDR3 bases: TGTGCCAGCAGCTTACAGGCTAGCACAGATACGCAGTATTTT. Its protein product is CASSLQASTDTQYF. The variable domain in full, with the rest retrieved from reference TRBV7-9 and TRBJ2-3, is DTGVSQNPRHKITKRGQNVTFRCDPISEHNRLYWYRQTLGQGPEFLTYFQNEAQLEKSRLLSDRFSAERPKGSFSTLEIQRTEQGDSAMYLCASSLQASTDTQYFGPGTRLTVL.

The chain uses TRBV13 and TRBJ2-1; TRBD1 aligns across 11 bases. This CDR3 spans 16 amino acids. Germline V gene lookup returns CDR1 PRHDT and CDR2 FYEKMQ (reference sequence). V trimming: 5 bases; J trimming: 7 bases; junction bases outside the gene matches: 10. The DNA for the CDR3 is TGTGCCAGCAGCATGGGACAGGGGGTTATCGGGAATGAGCAGTTCTTC. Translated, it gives CASSMGQGVIGNEQFF.

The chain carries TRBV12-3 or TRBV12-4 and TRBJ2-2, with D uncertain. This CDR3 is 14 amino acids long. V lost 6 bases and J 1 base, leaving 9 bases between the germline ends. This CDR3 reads CASSPSVNTGELFF. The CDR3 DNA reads TGTGCCAGCAGCCCCTCCGTGAACACCGGGGAGCTGTTTTTT.

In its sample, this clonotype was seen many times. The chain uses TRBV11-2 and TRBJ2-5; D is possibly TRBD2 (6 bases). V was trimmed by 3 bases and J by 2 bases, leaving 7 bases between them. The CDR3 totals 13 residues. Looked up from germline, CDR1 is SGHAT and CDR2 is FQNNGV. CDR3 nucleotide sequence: TGTGCCAGCAGCTTCGCGGGGCAAGAGACCCAGTACTTC. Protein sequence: CASSFAGQETQYF.

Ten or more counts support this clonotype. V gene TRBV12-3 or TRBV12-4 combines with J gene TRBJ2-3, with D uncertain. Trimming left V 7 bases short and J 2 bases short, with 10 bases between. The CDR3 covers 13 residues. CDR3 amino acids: CASTEINTDTQYF. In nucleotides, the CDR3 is TGTGCCAGCACCGAGATCAACACAGATACGCAGTATTTT.

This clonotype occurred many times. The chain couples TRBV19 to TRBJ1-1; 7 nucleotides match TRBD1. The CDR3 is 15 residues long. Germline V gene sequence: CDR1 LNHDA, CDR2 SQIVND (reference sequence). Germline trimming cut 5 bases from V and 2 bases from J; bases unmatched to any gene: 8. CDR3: CASSHQDRINTEAFF. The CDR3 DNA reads TGTGCCAGTAGTCACCAGGACAGGATTAACACTGAAGCTTTCTTT.

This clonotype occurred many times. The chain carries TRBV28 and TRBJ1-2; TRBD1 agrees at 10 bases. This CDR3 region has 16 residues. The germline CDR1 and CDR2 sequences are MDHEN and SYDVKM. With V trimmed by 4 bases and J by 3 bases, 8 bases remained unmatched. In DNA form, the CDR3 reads TGTGCCAGCAGTTCCTCCGGGACAGGGGTGGACTATGGCTACACCTTC. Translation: CASSSSGTGVDYGYTF.

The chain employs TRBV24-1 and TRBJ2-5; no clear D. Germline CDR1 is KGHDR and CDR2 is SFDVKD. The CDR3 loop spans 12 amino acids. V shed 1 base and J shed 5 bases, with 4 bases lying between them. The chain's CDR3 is CATSDFRETQYF. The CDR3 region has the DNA TGTGCCACCAGTGATTTCCGGGAGACCCAGTACTTC.

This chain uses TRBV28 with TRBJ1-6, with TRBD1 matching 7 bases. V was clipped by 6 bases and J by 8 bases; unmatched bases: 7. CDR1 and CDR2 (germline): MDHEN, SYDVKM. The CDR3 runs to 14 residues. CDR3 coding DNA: TGTGCCAGCAGCCTGGGACAGAGGCATTCACCCCTCCACTTT. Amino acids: CASSLGQRHSPLHF.

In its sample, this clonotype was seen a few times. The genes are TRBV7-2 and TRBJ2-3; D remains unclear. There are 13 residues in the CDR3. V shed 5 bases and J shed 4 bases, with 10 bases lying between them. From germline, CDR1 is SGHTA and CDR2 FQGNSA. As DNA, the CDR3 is TGTGCCAGCAGCGCAGGAGCCGCAGATACGCAGTATTTT. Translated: CASSAGAADTQYF.

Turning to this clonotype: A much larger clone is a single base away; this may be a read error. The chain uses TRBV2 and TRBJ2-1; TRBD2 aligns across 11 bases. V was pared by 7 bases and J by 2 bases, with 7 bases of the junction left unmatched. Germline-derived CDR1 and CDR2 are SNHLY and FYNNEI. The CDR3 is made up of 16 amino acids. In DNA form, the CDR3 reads TGTGCCAGCACAGGACTAGCGGGTTACCCCTACAATGAGCAGTTCTTC. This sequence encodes CASTGLAGYPYNEQFF.

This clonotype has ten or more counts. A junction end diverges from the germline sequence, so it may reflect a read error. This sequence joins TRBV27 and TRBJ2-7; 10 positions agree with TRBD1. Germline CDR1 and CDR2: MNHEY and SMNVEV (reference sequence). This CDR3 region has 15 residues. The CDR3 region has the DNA TGTGCCAGCAGTCTATCGGGACAGGGGTTATACGAGCAGTACTTC. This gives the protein CASSLSGQGLYEQYF.

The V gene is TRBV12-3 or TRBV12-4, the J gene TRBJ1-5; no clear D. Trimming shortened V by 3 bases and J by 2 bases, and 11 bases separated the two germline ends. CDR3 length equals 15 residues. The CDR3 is CASSLGRSRNQPQHF. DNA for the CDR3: TGTGCCAGCAGTTTGGGAAGGAGTCGCAATCAGCCCCAGCATTTT.